These 4 T cell receptor beta chains were all obtained from the same sample, sequenced in a study of blood T cell repertoires in COVID-19. Method: immunoSEQ multiplex PCR; TCRdb's copy keeps in-frame clones and lacks some. Of about 120,000 clones listed, more than 60% are singletons. The sample consisted of peripheral blood. The receptors originated from a woman aged 70-85 years with acute or convalescent COVID-19.

The V and J genes are TRBV19 and TRBJ1-1; maybe TRBD1 (6 bases). This CDR3 comprises 15 residues. The germline V and J ends were trimmed by 10 bases and 5 bases, with 23 bases remaining between them. Germline V gene lookup returns CDR1 LNHDA and CDR2 SQIVND (reference sequence). The chain's CDR3 is CATNQGRGGTTEAFF. CDR3 nucleotide sequence: TGTGCCACTAACCAGGGGCGCGGAGGAACGACTGAAGCTTTCTTT.

This clone was picked up a small number of times. The rearrangement joins TRBV7-2 to TRBJ2-5, with D perhaps matching TRBD2 (5 bases). Germline lookup yields CDR1 SGHTA and CDR2 FQGNSA. This CDR3 contains 13 residues. V was clipped by 6 bases and J by 5 bases, with 13 bases between them. CDR3 nucleotide sequence: TGTGCCAGCAGTTCCGGGGTGTGGGAGACCCAGTACTTC. It is translated as CASSSGVWETQYF.

This clone is a singleton in its sample. The rearrangement links TRBV21-1 to TRBJ1-2; TRBD1 was called by the table and not checked on the DNA. TRBV21-1 is classified as a pseudogene. There are 17 residues in the CDR3. The CDR3 nucleotides are TGTGCCAGCAGCACCCATAACCCTACTCAGGGCGAGCATGGCTACACCTTC. Encoded protein: CASSTHNPTQGEHGYTF.

This clone has just a few counts. The chain employs TRBV3-1 (or the pseudogene TRBV3-2) and TRBJ2-4; 11 bases are shared with TRBD2. The CDR3 sequence is 19 residues long. V trimming: 1 base; J trimming: 1 base; junction bases outside the gene matches: 9. Per the germline V gene, CDR1 is LGHDT and CDR2 is YNNKEL (reference sequence). The CDR3 coding sequence is TGTGCCAGCAGCCAAGTGAATAGCGGGGGGGCCGTGGCCAAAAACATTCAGTACTTC. It yields the protein CASSQVNSGGAVAKNIQYF.